These T cell receptor beta chains were read from a single sample in a study of Ad26.COV2.S vaccination and SARS-CoV-2 variants. Repertoires were generated with immunoSEQ multiplex PCR, while TCRdb's copy carries only in-frame clones and drops some. Among roughly 380,000 clones listed, around 87% were seen once. Sequencing used peripheral blood, obtained in a trial of Ad26.COV2.S vaccine versus placebo. These receptors came from a person aged 18-60 years who received the Ad26.COV2.S COVID-19 vaccine or a placebo. Each CDR3 is given with its conserved first and last residue. Fields, in order: V gene, D gene, clone size, J gene, CDR3 protein, CDR3 DNA. A D gene is named only where the DNA matches it firmly. Size tells how often a clone was seen (once, few, many) or the class of an expanded clone, and some rows leave it out.

>TRBV9|TRBD1|-|TRBJ1-6
CASSPQGTKNSPLHF
TGTGCCAGCAGCCCACAGGGGACTAAGAATTCACCCCTCCACTTT
>TRBV9|-|-|TRBJ2-7
CASSVVSGNEQYF
TGTGCCAGCAGCGTAGTGTCAGGTAACGAGCAGTACTTC
>TRBV4-2|-|-|TRBJ2-4
CASSQELAVLADIQYF
TGTGCCAGCAGCCAAGAGTTAGCGGTTCTAGCAGACATTCAGTACTTC
>TRBV9|-|-|TRBJ1-1
CASSSRPQGNTEAFF
TGTGCCAGCAGCTCCCGCCCTCAGGGGAACACTGAAGCTTTCTTT
>TRBV2|-|once|TRBJ2-5
CASSEGRQAVEYF
TGTGCCAGCAGTGAAGGAAGACAGGCCGTTGAGTACTTC
>TRBV19|-|once|TRBJ2-5
CASSATETQYF
TGTGCCAGTAGTGCTACAGAGACCCAGTACTTC
>TRBV11-2|-|once|TRBJ2-7
CASSLYSYEQYF
TGTGCCAGCAGCTTATACAGCTACGAGCAGTACTTC
>TRBV18|-|-|TRBJ2-5
CASSLAGGETQYF
TGTGCCAGCTCACTGGCCGGTGGAGAGACCCAGTACTTC
>TRBV10-3|-|-|TRBJ2-1
CAIRNPQSEQFF
TGTGCCATCAGGAACCCCCAGAGCGAGCAGTTCTTC
>TRBV9|-|-|TRBJ2-3
CASSTAGTDTQYF
TGTGCCAGCAGCACCGCCGGGACAGATACGCAGTATTTT
>TRBV7-2|-|-|TRBJ2-7
CASSLGPGTNYEQYF
TGTGCCAGCAGCTTAGGTCCCGGGACAAACTACGAGCAGTACTTC
>TRBV6-1|TRBD1|-|TRBJ2-1
CASSEVGTGYNEQFF
TGTGCCAGCAGTGAAGTTGGGACAGGCTACAATGAGCAGTTCTTC
>TRBV6-6|-|-|TRBJ2-3
CASSSLMTPPGRNLTDTQYF
TGTGCCAGCAGCTCACTTATGACCCCCCCGGGGCGTAACCTCACAGATACGCAGTATTTT
>TRBV7-9|TRBD1|-|TRBJ1-6
CASSLGTGDNSPLHF
TGTGCCAGCAGCCTAGGGACAGGGGATAATTCACCCCTCCACTTT
>TRBV7-3|-|once|TRBJ2-1
CASSLGLSGHNEQFF
TGTGCCAGCAGCTTGGGACTTTCGGGCCACAATGAGCAGTTCTTC
>TRBV2|-|-|TRBJ1-2
CASSQDGREVYGYTF
TGTGCCAGCAGCCAGGACGGGCGGGAGGTGTATGGCTACACCTTC
>TRBV5-5|TRBD1|-|TRBJ1-2
CASSLTIYGQGRYGYTF
TGTGCCAGCAGCTTGACCATCTACGGACAGGGCCGCTATGGCTACACCTTC
>TRBV18|-|-|TRBJ2-1
CASSPWDGGLSYNEQFF
TGTGCCAGCTCACCGTGGGACGGGGGCCTCTCCTACAATGAGCAGTTCTTC
>TRBV27|TRBD1|few|TRBJ2-7
CASQASGQPSYEQYF
TGTGCCAGCCAAGCCTCGGGACAGCCTAGCTACGAGCAGTACTTC
>TRBV9|TRBD1|-|TRBJ1-1
CASSPGQGVITEAFF
TGTGCCAGCAGCCCGGGACAGGGGGTTATCACTGAAGCTTTCTTT
>TRBV19|-|-|TRBJ2-4
CACAQDENIQYF
TGTGCCTGCGCACAGGACGAAAACATTCAGTACTTC
>TRBV7-2|-|-|TRBJ2-2
CASSLRPTGNTGELFF
TGTGCCAGCAGCTTACGGCCTACAGGGAACACCGGGGAGCTGTTTTTT
>TRBV6-5|TRBD1|-|TRBJ1-5
CASRRDSNGNQPQHF
TGTGCCAGCAGGAGGGACAGTAATGGCAATCAGCCCCAGCATTTT
>TRBV19|-|few|TRBJ2-2
CSTKGGTGELFF
TGTTCGACAAAAGGGGGGACCGGGGAGCTGTTTTTT
>TRBV11-2|-|-|TRBJ2-7
CASSPADPPYEQYF
TGTGCCAGCAGCCCCGCGGACCCGCCCTACGAGCAGTACTTC
>TRBV2|TRBD2|-|TRBJ2-1
CASSESLAGGGDEQFF
TGTGCCAGCAGTGAGAGTCTAGCGGGGGGCGGCGATGAGCAGTTCTTC
>TRBV21-1|-|-|TRBJ1-3
CASSPTPGFGNTIYF
TGTGCCAGCAGCCCGACCCCAGGATTTGGAAACACCATATATTTT
>TRBV7-3|-|-|TRBJ2-3
CASSPSQEGTQYF
TGTGCCAGCAGCCCCTCCCAAGAGGGTACGCAGTATTTT
>TRBV19|TRBD1|-|TRBJ1-5
CATQRVYQRDRASNQPQHF
TGTGCCACCCAGCGGGTTTACCAGCGGGACAGGGCGAGCAATCAGCCCCAGCATTTT
>TRBV12-3/TRBV12-4|-|-|TRBJ1-2
CASSFGPNYGYTF
TGTGCCAGCAGTTTCGGACCGAATTATGGCTACACCTTC
>TRBV27|-|-|TRBJ1-5
CASSLRAGTHSNQPQHF
TGTGCCAGCAGTTTAAGGGCGGGAACACATAGCAATCAGCCCCAGCATTTT
>TRBV18|-|-|TRBJ2-3
CASSPFSAMSTDTQYF
TGTGCCAGCTCACCTTTTAGCGCCATGAGCACAGATACGCAGTATTTT